This T cell receptor (beta chain) was documented in a study of brain T cells in children with intractable seizures. General observations from the study: HCMV serostatus was not known, and viral specificity came from CDR3 similarity only.

Sequenced by immunoSEQ multiplex PCR; TCRdb stores in-frame clones only, minus some. Of hundreds of thousands of clones listed, over 90% are singletons. Of note for this clone: Antigen: not known.

V dropped 0 bases and J dropped 0 bases, with 14 bases sitting between them. Germline V gene data show CDR1 as SGHAT and CDR2 as FQNNGV. This CDR3 comprises 17 residues. Sample time point: blood from clinic visit 5 months post-surgery; TSC patient then seizure free. This material consisted of peripheral blood, taken around 5 months after surgery. V and J are TRBV11-2 and TRBJ1-1; the D is unclear. The receptor's source is a boy younger than two with tuberous sclerosis and intractable seizures. As DNA, the CDR3 is TGTGCCAGCAGCTTAGATTCTCCCTACCTAATGAACACTGAAGCTTTCTTT. Residues: CASSLDSPYLMNTEAFF.